The 11 T cell receptor beta chains given below trace back to one sample, sequenced in a study of T cell responses to AZD1222 COVID-19 vaccine. Repertoires were generated with immunoSEQ multiplex PCR, while TCRdb's copy carries only in-frame clones and drops some. The sample has 150,000 to 200,000 clones; 75% to 90% are singletons. Sample: peripheral blood, taken on day 0 of MenACWY control vaccination. Receptors were obtained from an adult in good health.

The chain is built from TRBV19 and TRBJ1-1; tentatively, D is TRBD1 (5 bases). Germline lookup yields CDR1 LNHDA and CDR2 SQIVND (reference sequence). Trimming shortened V by 5 bases and J by 4 bases, and 14 bases separated the two germline ends. The CDR3 is made up of 14 amino acids. CDR3 residues: CASSQYGGSTEAFF. Here the CDR3 DNA reads TGTGCCAGTAGTCAGTACGGGGGGAGCACTGAAGCTTTCTTT.

CDR3 amino acids: CAWSDGATYEQYF. The DNA for the CDR3 is TGTGCCTGGAGTGATGGGGCTACCTACGAGCAGTACTTC. The V call is TRBV30, the J call TRBJ2-7, with D perhaps TRBD1 (5 bases). Trimming shortened V by 1 base and J by 2 bases, and 9 bases separated the two germline ends. Germline CDR1 and CDR2: GTSNPN and SVGIG (reference sequence). This CDR3 spans 13 amino acids. Full variable domain (rest looked up from reference TRBV30 and TRBJ2-7): SQTIHQWPATLVQPVGSPLSLECTVEGTSNPNLYWYRQAAGRGLQLLFYSVGIGQISSEVPQNLSASRPQDRQFILSSKKLLLSDSGFYLCAWSDGATYEQYFGPGTRLTVT.

This clone was seen a single time. J is TRBJ1-2 and V is TRBV4-3; D not resolved. Germline V gene data show CDR1 as LGHNA and CDR2 as YSLEER. Between the trimmed V and J ends, which lost 4 bases and 4 bases, there was a span of 16 bases. The CDR3 is made up of 15 amino acids. The CDR3 DNA sequence: TGCGCCAGCAGCCTCTGGGCCCAGATTGGCTATGGCTACACCTTC. Translation: CASSLWAQIGYGYTF.

The chain couples TRBV27 to TRBJ2-1, with 8 bases identical to TRBD1. There are 16 residues in the CDR3. Germline trimming cut 7 bases from V and 5 bases from J; bases unmatched to any gene: 13. The germline V gene has CDR1 MNHEY and CDR2 SMNVEV (reference sequence). CDR3 protein: CASKRTGGNYDNEQFF. As DNA, the CDR3 is TGTGCCAGCAAGAGAACAGGGGGAAATTATGACAATGAGCAGTTCTTC.

The chain is built from TRBV12-3 or TRBV12-4 and TRBJ2-2; D unresolved. The CDR3 runs 13 residues. Deletions cut 2 bases from V and 3 bases from J, with 4 bases between. The CDR3 region has the DNA TGTGCCAGCAGTTTACTGGACACCGGGGAGCTGTTTTTT. It is translated as CASSLLDTGELFF.

The chain joins TRBV25-1 to TRBJ1-2; tentative D call: TRBD1 (6 bases). The germline V and J ends were trimmed by 2 bases and 8 bases, with 15 bases remaining between them. The CDR3 loop spans 14 amino acids. Germline CDR1 reads MGHDK; CDR2 reads SYGVNS. This CDR3 is CASSENRGGGGYTF. The CDR3 nucleotides read TGTGCCAGCAGTGAAAACCGGGGCGGGGGCGGCTACACCTTC.

V gene TRBV2 combines with J gene TRBJ1-4; D gene uncertain. Trimming left V 10 bases short and J 8 bases short, with 17 bases between. The length of the CDR3 is 13 residues. From germline, CDR1 is SNHLY and CDR2 FYNNEI. The CDR3 sequence: CATAVEGNEKLFF. CDR3 coding DNA: TGTGCCACCGCGGTCGAGGGAAACGAAAAACTGTTTTTT.

This chain uses TRBV7-9 with TRBJ2-1, with 8 nucleotides matching TRBD2. Germline V gene lookup returns CDR1 SEHNR and CDR2 FQNEAQ (reference sequence). Trimming at V came to 5 bases and at J to 9 bases, leaving 12 bases not matched to a gene. The CDR3 covers 15 residues. CDR3 residues: CASSPGLGGFGEQFF. For the CDR3, the DNA is TGTGCCAGCAGCCCGGGACTAGGAGGTTTTGGTGAGCAGTTCTTC.

The V gene is TRBV3-1 (or the pseudogene TRBV3-2), the J gene TRBJ2-1; 14 positions match TRBD2. The CDR3 is 14 residues long. V trimming: 6 bases; J trimming: 10 bases; junction bases outside the gene matches: 5. The germline V gene encodes CDR1 LGHDT and CDR2 YNNKEL (reference sequence). The CDR3 bases are TGTGCCAGCAGTCAGTGGACTAGCGGGGGGGAGCAGTTCTTC. Translation: CASSQWTSGGEQFF.

This CDR3 reads CAISSGALGNTIYF. The CDR3 coding sequence is TGTGCCATCAGTTCGGGAGCACTCGGAAACACCATATATTTT. This rearrangement joins TRBV10-3 to TRBJ1-3; no definite D call. Deletions cut 5 bases from V and 4 bases from J, with 12 bases between. The CDR3 loop spans 14 amino acids. Germline values: CDR1 ENHRY, CDR2 SYGVKD.

The chain recombines TRBV7-9 with TRBJ1-3; the D gene is possibly TRBD1 (5 bases). Germline CDR1 reads SEHNR; CDR2 reads FQNEAQ (reference sequence). The CDR3 is 13 amino acids. Trimming left V 5 bases short and J 6 bases short, with 11 bases between. Here the CDR3 DNA reads TGTGCCAGCAGCCCCTGGGACGTAAACACCATATATTTT. Its translation: CASSPWDVNTIYF.